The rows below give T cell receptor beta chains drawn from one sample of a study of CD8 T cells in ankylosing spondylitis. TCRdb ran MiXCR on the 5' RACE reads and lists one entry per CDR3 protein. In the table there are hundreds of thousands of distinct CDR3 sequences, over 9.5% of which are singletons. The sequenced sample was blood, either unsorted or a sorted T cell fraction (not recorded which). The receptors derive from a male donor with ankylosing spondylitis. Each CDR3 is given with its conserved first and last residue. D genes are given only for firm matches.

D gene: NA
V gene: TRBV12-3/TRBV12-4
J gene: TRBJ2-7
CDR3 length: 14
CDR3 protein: CASSPMGLPYEQYF

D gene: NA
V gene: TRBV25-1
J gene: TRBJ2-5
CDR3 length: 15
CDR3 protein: CASSEYSWYQETQYF

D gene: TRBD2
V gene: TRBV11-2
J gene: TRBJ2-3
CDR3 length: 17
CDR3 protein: CASSLHLAGSSTDTQYF

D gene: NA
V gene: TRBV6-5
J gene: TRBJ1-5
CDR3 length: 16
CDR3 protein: CASSYPQGEFNQPQHF

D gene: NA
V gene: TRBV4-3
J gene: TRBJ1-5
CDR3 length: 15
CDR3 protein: CASSLEHYSNQPQHF

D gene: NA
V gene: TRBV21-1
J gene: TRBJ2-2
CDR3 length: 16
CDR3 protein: CASSTWDRGITGELFF

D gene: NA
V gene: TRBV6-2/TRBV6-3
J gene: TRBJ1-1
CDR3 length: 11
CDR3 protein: CASRSQAEAFF

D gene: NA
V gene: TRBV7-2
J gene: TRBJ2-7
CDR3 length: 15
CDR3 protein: CASSAYRSFAYEQYF

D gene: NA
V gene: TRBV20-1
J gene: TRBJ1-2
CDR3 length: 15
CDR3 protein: CSARNRGTSNYGYTF

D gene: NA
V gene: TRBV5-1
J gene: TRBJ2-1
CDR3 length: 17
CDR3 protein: CASSPRERVGLYNEQFF

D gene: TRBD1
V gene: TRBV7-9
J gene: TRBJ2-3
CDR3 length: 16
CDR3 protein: CASSFLVGQATDTQYF

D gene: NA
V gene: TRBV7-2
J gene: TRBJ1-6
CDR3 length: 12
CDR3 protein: CASSQQNSPLHF

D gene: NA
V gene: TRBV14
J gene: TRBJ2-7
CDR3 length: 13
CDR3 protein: CASSPYNNYEQYF

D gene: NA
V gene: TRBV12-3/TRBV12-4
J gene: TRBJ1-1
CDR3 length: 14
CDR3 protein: CASIFKGMNTEAFF

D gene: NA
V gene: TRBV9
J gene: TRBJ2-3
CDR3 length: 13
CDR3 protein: CASSVEGLGTQYF

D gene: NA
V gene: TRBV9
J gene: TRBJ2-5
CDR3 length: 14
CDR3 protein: CASSVEPAQETQYF

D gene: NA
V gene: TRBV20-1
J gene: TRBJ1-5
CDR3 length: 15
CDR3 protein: CSARYLGAPNQPQHF

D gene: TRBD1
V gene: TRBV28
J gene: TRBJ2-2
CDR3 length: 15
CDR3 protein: CASNPGTEYTGELFF

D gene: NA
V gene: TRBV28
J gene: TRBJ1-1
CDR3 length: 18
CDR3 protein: CASSFGRMFRTPNTEAFF

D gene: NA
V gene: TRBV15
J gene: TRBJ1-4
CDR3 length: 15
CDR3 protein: CATSREPATNEKLFF

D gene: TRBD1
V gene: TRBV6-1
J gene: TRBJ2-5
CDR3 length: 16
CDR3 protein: CASSRRGLGDGETQYF

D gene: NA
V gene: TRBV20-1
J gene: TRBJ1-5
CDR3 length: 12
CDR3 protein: CSASVQSQPQHF

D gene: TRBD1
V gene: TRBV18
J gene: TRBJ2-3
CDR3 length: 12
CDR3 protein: CASSTTGNTQYF

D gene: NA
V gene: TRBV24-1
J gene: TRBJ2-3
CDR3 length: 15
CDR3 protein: CATSESQGWTDTQYF

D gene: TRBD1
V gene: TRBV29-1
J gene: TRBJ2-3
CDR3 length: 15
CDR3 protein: CSVGSGQGRTDTQYF

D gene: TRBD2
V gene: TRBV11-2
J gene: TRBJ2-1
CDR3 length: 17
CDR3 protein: CASSLHPGLAGEGEQFF

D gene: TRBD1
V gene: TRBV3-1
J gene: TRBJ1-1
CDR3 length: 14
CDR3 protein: CASSYHPRDSEAFF

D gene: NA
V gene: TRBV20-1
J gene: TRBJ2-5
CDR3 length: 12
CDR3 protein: CSAPPDAETQYF

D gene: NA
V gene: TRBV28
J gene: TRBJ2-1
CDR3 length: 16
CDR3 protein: CASSFPPRLNVNEQFF

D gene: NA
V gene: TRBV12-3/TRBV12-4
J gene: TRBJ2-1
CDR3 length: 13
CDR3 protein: CASSLALGFEQFF

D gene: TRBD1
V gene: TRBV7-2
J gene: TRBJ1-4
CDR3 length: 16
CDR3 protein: CASSLRSGQANEKLFF

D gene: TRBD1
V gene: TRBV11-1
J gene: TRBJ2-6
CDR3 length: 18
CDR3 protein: CASSLGPGGFSGANVLTF

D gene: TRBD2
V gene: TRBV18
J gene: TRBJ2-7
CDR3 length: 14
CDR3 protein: CASSPGGLAYEQYF

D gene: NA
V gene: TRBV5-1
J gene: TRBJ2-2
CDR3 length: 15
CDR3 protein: CASSSLQAYTGELFF

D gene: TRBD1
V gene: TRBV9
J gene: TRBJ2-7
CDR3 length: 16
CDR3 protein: CASSASGTGDTYEQYF

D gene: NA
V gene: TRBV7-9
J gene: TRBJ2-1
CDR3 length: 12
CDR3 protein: CASSFRANEQFF

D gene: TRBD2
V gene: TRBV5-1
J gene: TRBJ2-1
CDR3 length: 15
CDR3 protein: CASRILAGEGDEQFF

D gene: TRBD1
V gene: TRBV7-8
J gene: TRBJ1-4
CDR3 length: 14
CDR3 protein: CASRIMGQHEKLFF

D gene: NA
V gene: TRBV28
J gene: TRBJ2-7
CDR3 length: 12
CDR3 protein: CASSGFGDEQYF

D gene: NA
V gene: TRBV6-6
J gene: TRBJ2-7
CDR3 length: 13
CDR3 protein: CASAADTHYEQYF

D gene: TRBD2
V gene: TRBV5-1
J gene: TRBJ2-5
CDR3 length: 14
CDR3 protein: CASSLVTSGETQYF

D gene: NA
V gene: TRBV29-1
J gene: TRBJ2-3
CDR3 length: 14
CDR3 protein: CSVGVGGPGDTQYF

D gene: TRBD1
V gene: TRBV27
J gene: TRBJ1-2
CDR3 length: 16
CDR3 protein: CASSLLRQGAYYSYTF

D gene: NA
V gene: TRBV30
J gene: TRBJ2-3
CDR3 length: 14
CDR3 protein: CAWSLGTSTDTQYF

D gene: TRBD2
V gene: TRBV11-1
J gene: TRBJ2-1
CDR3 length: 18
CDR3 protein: CASSSRVLTSGRNNEQFF

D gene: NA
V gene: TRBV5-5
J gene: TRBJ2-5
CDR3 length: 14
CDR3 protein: CASSPLGGFVAQYF

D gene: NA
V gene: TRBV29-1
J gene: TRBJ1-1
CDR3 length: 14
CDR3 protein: CSVVGGLLNTEAFF

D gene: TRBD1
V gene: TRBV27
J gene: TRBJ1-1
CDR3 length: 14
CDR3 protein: CASSFTPDRVKAFF

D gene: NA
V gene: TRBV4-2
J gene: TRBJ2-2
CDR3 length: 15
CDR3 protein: CASSQVGLVTGELFF

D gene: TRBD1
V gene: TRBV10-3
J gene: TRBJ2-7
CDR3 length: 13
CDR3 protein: CAISVGTVYEQYF

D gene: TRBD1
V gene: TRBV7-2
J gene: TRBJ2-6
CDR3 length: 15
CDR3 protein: CASSPGGAGANVLTF

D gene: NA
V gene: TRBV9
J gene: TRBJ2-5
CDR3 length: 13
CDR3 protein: CASSGIMGETQYF